This TCR beta chain was sequenced during a study of blood T cell repertoires in COVID-19. Overall study: Two negative PCRs, clearance, or symptom resolution were required of recovered Cohort 3 donors. Whether acute or convalescent, the COVID-19 samples came from the United States, Italy and Spain. T cells, B-cell-depleted T cells, or PBMCs provided the cDNA or gDNA that served as material.

Study members were between about 18 and 89 years old and lived in some 26 US regions. Sequencing was performed with immunoSEQ multiplex PCR; in TCRdb, only in-frame clones are kept and a portion is missing. The data show approximately 200,000 clones, around nine tenths seen once. V lost 2 bases to trimming and J lost 6 bases, with 7 bases between them. The CDR3 extends over 13 amino acids. Germline values: CDR1 LGHNA, CDR2 YNFKEQ. The sequence came from a man aged 25-45 years in a cohort exposed to, infected with or recovered from COVID-19 (not recorded which). This chain uses TRBV4-2 with TRBJ1-4; no firm D call. The sample taken for sequencing was PBMCs or T cells enriched from blood (not recorded which). As DNA, the CDR3 is TGTGCCAGCAGCCAATCCCATGATGAAAAACTGTTTTTT. Protein product: CASSQSHDEKLFF.